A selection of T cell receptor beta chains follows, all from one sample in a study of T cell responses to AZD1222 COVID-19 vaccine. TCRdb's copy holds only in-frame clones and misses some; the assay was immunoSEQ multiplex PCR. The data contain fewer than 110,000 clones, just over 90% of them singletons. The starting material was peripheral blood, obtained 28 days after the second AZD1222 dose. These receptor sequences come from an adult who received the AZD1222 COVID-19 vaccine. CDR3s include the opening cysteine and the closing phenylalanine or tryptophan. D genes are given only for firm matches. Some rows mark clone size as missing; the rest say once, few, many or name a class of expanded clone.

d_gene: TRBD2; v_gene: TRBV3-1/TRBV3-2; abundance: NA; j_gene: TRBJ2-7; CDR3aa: CASSQPVGTSGAAYEQYF
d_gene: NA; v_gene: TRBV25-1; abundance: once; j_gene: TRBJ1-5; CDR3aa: CASSRGRDDQPQHF
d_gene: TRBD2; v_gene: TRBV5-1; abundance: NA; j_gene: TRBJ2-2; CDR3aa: CASSLPALAGGSTGELFF
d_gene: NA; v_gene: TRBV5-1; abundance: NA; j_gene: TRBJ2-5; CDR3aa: CASSFQETQYF
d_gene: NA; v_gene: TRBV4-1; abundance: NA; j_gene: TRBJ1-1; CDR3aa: CASSPRALYRNTEAFF
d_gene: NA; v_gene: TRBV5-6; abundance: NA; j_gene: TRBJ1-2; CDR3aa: CASSLNSFSYGYTF
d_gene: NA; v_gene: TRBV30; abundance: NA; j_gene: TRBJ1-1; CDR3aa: CLNYRPGATEAFF
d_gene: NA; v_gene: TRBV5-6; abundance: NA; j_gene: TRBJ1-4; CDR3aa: CASSLQGWGEKLFF
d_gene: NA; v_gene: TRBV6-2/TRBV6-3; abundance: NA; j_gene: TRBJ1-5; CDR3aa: CASSGPRSNQPQHF
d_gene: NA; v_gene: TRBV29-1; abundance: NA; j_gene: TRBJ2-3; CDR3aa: CSAQANTQYF
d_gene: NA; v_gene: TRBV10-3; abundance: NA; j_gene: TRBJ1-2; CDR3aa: CAISDRSPDSANYGYTF
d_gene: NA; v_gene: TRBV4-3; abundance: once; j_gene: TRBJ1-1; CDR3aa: CASSQDEGGGTEAFF
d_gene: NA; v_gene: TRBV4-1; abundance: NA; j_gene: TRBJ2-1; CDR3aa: CASSLGEGIGEQFF
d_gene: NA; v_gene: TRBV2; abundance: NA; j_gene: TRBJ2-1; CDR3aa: CASTKEGSYNEQFF
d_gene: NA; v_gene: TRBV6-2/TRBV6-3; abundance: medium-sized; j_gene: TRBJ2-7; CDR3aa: CASSHDSESYEQYF
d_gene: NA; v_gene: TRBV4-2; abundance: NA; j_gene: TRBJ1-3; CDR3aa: CASSQDQAEFNGNTIYF
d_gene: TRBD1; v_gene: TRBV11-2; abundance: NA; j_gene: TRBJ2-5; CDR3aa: CASSLGDRVGETQYF
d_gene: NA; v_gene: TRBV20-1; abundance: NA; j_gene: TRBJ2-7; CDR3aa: CSASKAGSSYEQYF
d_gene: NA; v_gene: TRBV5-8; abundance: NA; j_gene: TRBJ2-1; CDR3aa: CASSWDLGANNEQFF
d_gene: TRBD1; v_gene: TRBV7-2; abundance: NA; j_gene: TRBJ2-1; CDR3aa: CASSLTGGFDEQFF
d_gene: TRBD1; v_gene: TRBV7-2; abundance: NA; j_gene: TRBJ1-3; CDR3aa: CASTRTGDSGNTIYF
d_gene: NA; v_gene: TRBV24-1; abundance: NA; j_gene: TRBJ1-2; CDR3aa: CATSDQVIYGYTF
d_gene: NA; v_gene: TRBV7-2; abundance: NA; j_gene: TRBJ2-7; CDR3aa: CASSWYSSSYEQYF
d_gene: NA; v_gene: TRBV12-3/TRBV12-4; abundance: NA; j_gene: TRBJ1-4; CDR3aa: CASSLGGKLFF
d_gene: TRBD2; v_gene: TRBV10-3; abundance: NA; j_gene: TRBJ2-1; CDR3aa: CATRSGSSYNEQFF
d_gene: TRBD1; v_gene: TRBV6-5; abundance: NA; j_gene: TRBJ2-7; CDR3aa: CASTPSQGVSYEQYF
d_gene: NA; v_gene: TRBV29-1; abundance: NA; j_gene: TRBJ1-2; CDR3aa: CSVGKSDGYTF
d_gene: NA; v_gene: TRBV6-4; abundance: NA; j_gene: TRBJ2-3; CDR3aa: CASSEGGGSTDTQYF
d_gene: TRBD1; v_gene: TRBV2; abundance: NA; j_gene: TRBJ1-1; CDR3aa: CASRRTGTGDTEAFF
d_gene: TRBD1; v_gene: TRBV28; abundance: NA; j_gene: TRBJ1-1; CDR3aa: CASSSRGQPETEAFF
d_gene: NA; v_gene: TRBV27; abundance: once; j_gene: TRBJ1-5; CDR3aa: CASNSNQPQHF
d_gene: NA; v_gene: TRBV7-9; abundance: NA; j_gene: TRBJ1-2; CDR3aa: CASSLVGHGYTF
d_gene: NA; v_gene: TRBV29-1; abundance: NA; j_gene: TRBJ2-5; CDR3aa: CSVETRRGETQYF
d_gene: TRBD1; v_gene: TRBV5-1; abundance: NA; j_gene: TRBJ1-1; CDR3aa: CASSSTGTGLKEAFF
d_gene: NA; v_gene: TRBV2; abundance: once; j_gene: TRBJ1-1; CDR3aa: CASRGNTEAFF
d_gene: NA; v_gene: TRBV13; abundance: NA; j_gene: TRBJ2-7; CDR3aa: CASSLEVLGEDGYEQYF
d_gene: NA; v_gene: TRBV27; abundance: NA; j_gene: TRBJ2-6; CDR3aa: CASSISGANVLTF
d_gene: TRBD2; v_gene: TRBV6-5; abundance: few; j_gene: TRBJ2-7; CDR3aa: CASSYQIGGSYEQYF
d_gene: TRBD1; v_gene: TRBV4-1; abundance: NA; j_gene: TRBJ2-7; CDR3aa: CASSQGPGTGNYEQYF